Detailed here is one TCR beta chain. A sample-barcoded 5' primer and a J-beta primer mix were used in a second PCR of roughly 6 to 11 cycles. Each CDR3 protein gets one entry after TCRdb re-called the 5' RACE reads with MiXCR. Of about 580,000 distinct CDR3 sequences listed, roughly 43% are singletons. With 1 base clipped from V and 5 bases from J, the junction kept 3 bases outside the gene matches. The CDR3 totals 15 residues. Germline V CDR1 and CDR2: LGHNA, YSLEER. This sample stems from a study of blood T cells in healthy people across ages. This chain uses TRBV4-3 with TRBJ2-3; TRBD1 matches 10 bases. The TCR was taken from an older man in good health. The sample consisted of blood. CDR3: CASSQAGTGVDTQYF. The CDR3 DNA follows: TGCGCCAGCAGCCAAGCTGGGACAGGGGTAGATACGCAGTATTTT.